Shown below are 10 T cell receptor beta chains from a single sample sequenced in a study of stem cell transplantation in POMP-related autoinflammatory disease. Repertoires were generated with immunoSEQ multiplex PCR, while TCRdb's copy carries only in-frame clones and drops some. The sample lists some 31,000 clones; 70% to 90% were seen once. Sequenced here: CD4+ T cells from PBMCs, sampled before stem cell transplantation. The source of these receptors is a human donor with POMP-related autoinflammation and immune dysregulation (PRAID).

The table lists this clone with a few counts. This chain connects TRBV5-6 to TRBJ2-1; D perhaps matches TRBD2 (5 bases). V lost 6 bases and J 9 bases, leaving 19 bases between the germline ends. Germline lookup yields CDR1 SGHDT and CDR2 YYEEEE. The CDR3 has 14 amino acids. CDR3 amino acids: CASTDSKRYFEQFF. In DNA, the CDR3 is TGTGCCAGCACCGACTCGAAGCGGTACTTTGAGCAGTTCTTC.

This chain connects TRBV4-2 to TRBJ1-1; D is unresolved. The CDR3 runs to 16 residues. V lost 4 bases and J lost 0, with 15 bases in between. Germline V CDR1 and CDR2: LGHNA, YNFKEQ. The CDR3 nucleotides are TGTGCCAGCAGCCCTATGGGCGCCGGGATGAACACTGAAGCTTTCTTT. Translation gives CASSPMGAGMNTEAFF.

Written as DNA, the CDR3 is TGTGCCAGCAGCTTGAAGGGCCGATCCAGGGAGACCCAGTACTTC. Protein: CASSLKGRSRETQYF. The gene calls are TRBV5-4 and TRBJ2-5; D gene unclear. Trimming took 1 base from V and 5 from J, leaving 15 bases between them. CDR3 length: 15 amino acids. From germline, CDR1 is SGHNT and CDR2 YYREEE (reference sequence).

The chain is built from TRBV30 and TRBJ1-1; D unresolved. CDR3 length: 13 amino acids. With 5 bases removed from V and 7 bases from J, the gap between germline ends came to 17 bases. CDR1 is GTSNPN, CDR2 SVGIG, per germline (reference sequence). The CDR3 DNA reads TGTGCCTGGGGAATGTACCCCGTAGGTGAAGCTTTCTTT. This encodes CAWGMYPVGEAFF.

The chain links TRBV2 to TRBJ2-3; tentatively, D is TRBD1 (6 bases). The CDR3 is made up of 15 amino acids. CDR1 is SNHLY and CDR2 is FYNNEI in the germline V gene. V was pared by 3 bases and J by 4 bases, with 14 bases between. CDR3 loop: CASSETGTGPDTQYF. The DNA for the CDR3 is TGTGCCAGCAGTGAGACCGGTACAGGGCCAGATACGCAGTATTTT.

The chain employs TRBV2 and TRBJ2-2; no firm D call. The CDR3 sequence is 12 residues long. Germline CDR1 reads SNHLY; CDR2 reads FYNNEI. Trimming shortened V by 3 bases and J by 3 bases, and 2 bases separated the two germline ends. The CDR3 spells CASSDYTGELFF. The CDR3, as DNA: TGTGCCAGCAGTGACTACACCGGGGAGCTGTTTTTT.

The gene calls are TRBV5-1 and TRBJ2-1; TRBD2 aligns across 7 bases. V lost 3 bases, J lost 3 bases, and 9 bases stayed unmatched. The CDR3 has 16 residues. The germline gives CDR1 SGHRS, CDR2 YFSETQ. The CDR3 coding sequence is TGCGCCAGCAGCTCCCAAGCGGGATCGCTCTACAATGAGCAGTTCTTC. It encodes CASSSQAGSLYNEQFF.

This sequence joins TRBV27 and TRBJ2-3; D is possibly TRBD1 (6 bases). V lost 5 bases, J lost 2 bases, and 14 bases lay in between. This CDR3 has 15 residues. Germline assignment: CDR1 MNHEY and CDR2 SMNVEV (reference sequence). The CDR3 is CASSDTGHPTDTQYF. For the CDR3, the DNA is TGTGCCAGCAGTGACACGGGACACCCCACAGATACGCAGTATTTT.

This chain connects TRBV7-6 to TRBJ1-2; D unresolved. Trimming shortened V by 5 bases and J by 8 bases, and 15 bases separated the two germline ends. The V gene's germline CDR1 is SGHVS and CDR2 FNYEAQ. The CDR3 length is 13 residues. The DNA of the CDR3 is TGTGCCAGCAGCCCAAGTGAGGGTCGGGGCTACACCTTC. Its translation is CASSPSEGRGYTF.

The rearrangement joins TRBV11-1 to TRBJ2-7; 7 bases fit TRBD1. Germline lookup yields CDR1 SGHAT and CDR2 FQDESV (reference sequence). The CDR3 spans 13 residues. The junction had 7 bases not matched to a gene; V was cut back by 5 bases and J by 6 bases. The CDR3 loop is CASSRQGSGEQYF. The CDR3, as DNA: TGTGCCAGCAGCCGACAGGGATCGGGCGAGCAGTACTTC.